The T cell receptor (beta chain) under discussion was sequenced for a study of blood T cell repertoires in COVID-19. On the study more broadly: Sites in the United States, Italy and Spain provided acute and convalescent COVID-19 samples. T cells, B-cell-depleted T cells, or PBMCs provided the cDNA or gDNA that served as material.

In the study's own analysis: Estimation of nucleated cell counts was performed using reference gene primer amplification. TCRdb's table, derived via immunoSEQ multiplex PCR, lists solely in-frame clones and lacks some. V and J calls and clone size are those listed in that table; D and trimming were worked out from the DNA. Altogether 25,000 to 35,000 clones are present, roughly 84% being singletons, with the ten largest covering around 25%. Germline values: CDR1 SGHRS, CDR2 YFSETQ. CDR3 length equals 14 residues. With 0 bases clipped from V and 2 bases from J, the junction kept 0 bases outside the gene matches.

V and J are TRBV5-1 and TRBJ2-7; TRBD1 aligns across 9 bases. The sequence derives from a man aged 65-85 years with active COVID-19. The sample was peripheral blood. Written as DNA, the CDR3 is TGCGCCAGCAGCTTGGGACAGGGGGCCTACGAGCAGTACTTC. Residues: CASSLGQGAYEQYF.